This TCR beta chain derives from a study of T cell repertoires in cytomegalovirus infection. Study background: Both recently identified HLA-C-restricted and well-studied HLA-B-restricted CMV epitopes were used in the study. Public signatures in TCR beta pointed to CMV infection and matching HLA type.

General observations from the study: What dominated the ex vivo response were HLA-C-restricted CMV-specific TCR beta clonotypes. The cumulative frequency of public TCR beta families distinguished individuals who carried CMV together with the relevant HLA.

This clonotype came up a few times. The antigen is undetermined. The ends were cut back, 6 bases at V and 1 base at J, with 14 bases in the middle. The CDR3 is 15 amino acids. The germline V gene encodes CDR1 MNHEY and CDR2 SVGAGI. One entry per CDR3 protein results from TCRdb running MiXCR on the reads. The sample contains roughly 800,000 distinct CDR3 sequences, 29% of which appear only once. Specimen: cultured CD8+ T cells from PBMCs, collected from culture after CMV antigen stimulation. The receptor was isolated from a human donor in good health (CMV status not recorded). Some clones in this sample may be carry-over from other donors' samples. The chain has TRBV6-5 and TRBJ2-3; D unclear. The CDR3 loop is CASREGRTRTDTQYF. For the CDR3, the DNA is TGTGCCAGCAGGGAAGGGCGGACCCGCACAGATACGCAGTATTTT.